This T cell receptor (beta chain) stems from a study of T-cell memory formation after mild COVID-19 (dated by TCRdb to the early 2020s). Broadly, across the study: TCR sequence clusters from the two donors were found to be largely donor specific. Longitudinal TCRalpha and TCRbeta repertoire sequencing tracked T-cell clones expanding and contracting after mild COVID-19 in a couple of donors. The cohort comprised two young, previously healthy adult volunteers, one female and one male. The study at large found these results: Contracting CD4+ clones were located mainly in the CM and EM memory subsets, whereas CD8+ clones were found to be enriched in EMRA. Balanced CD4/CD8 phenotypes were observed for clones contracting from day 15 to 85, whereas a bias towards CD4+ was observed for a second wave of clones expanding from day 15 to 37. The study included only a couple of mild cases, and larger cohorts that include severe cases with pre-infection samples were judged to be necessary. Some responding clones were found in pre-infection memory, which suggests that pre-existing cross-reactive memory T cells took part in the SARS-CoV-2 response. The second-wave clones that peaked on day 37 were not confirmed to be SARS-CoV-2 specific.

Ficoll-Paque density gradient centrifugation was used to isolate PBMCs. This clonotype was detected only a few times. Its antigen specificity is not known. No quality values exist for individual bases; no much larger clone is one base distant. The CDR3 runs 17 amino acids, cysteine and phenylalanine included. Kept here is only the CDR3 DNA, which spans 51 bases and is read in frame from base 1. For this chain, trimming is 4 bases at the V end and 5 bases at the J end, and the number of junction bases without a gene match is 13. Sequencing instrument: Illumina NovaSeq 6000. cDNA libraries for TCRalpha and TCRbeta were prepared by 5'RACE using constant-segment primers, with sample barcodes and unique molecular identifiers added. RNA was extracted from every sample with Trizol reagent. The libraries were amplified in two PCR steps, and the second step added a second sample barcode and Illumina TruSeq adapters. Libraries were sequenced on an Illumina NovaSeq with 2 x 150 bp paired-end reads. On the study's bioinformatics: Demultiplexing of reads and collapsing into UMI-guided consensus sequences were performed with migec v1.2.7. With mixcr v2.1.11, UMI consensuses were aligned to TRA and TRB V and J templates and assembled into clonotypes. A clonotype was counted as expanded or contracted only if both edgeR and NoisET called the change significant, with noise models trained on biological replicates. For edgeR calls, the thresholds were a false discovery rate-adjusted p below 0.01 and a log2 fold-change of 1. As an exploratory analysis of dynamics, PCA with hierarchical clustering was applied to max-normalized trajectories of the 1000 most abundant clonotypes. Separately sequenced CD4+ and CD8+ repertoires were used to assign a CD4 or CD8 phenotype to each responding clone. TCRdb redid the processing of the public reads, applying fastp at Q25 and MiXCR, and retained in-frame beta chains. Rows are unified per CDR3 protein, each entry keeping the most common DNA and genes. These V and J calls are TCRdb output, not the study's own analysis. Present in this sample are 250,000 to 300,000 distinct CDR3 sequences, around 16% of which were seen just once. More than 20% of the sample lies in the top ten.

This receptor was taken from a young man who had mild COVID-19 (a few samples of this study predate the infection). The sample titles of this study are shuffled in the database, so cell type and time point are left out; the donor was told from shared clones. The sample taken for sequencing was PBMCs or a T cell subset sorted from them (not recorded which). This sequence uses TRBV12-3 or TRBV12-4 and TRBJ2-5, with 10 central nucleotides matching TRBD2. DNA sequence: TGTGCCAGCAGTTCCCCGAGAGGAGCGGGGGGGAGTGAGACCCAGTACTTC. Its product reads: CASSSPRGAGGSETQYF.